The 25 T cell receptor beta chains listed next were all sequenced from one sample in a study of cytomegalovirus exposure and HLA in healthy donors. Researchers ran the PCR with 60 Vbeta and 13 Jbeta primers. Profiling relied on immunoSEQ multiplex PCR, and the TCRdb table lists in-frame clones only, not all of them. The repertoire holds about 130,000 clones, with about 76% as singletons. The sample comprised PBMCs. The receptors come from a man between 18 and 29 years old in good health and CMV-seronegative.

On this clone: The DNA is omitted, as the CDR3 cannot be located on it reliably, and the CDR3 follows TCRdb's listing. The chain links TRBV7-9 to TRBJ1-4; the D call of TRBD1 is as the table states it, not checked on the DNA. Per germline, CDR1 SEHNR and CDR2 FQNEAQ (reference sequence). The CDR3 is 19 residues long, counting both termini. The CDR3: CASSGGDRGPMAKMKNCFF.

The chain uses TRBV10-2 and TRBJ2-7, with TRBD1 matching 10 bases. This CDR3 spans 15 amino acids. V shed 6 bases and J 1 base; nucleotides not matched to a gene: 6. Germline V gene lookup returns CDR1 WSHSY and CDR2 SAAADI. The CDR3 sequence: CASSVTGGRSYEQYF. CDR3 coding DNA: TGCGCCAGCAGCGTGACAGGGGGCCGATCCTACGAGCAGTACTTC.

The CDR3 sequence is CASRLTGIEPQHF. The DNA for the CDR3 is TGTGCCAGCAGACTGACGGGGATAGAGCCCCAGCATTTT. This chain links TRBV6-1 with TRBJ1-5, with D unresolved. Trimming removed 6 bases at V and 8 bases at J, with 14 bases between. Germline V lookup: CDR1 MNHNS, CDR2 SASEGT. The CDR3 runs to 13 residues.

The chain joins TRBV25-1 to TRBJ1-4, with D possibly being TRBD1 (5 bases). There are 15 residues in the CDR3. Germline assignment: CDR1 MGHDK and CDR2 SYGVNS. The V end was cut by 10 bases, the J end by 5 bases, with 20 bases between. The CDR3: CATGGPGRMNEKLFF. DNA for the CDR3: TGTGCCACCGGGGGTCCGGGACGGATGAATGAAAAACTGTTTTTT.

The rearrangement joins TRBV9 to TRBJ1-2, with no clear D. Trimming removed 0 bases at V and 7 bases at J, with 10 bases between. The CDR3 loop spans 13 amino acids. CDR1 and CDR2 from the germline V gene are SGDLS and YYNGEE. The CDR3 is CASSVVSGSGYTF. The CDR3 nucleotides are TGTGCCAGCAGCGTAGTAAGCGGCAGTGGCTACACCTTC.

Regarding this clone: At one end the junction does not follow the germline gene, possibly because of a read error. This CDR3 reads CASSLDSGGQFF. DNA of the CDR3: TGTGCCAGTAGTTTAGATAGCGGGGGGCAGTTCTTC. The gene calls are TRBV19 and TRBJ2-1; 9 positions match TRBD2. The CDR3 spans 12 residues. Germline loops: CDR1 LNHDA, CDR2 SQIVND (reference sequence).

This clone was observed once. The genes are TRBV4-3 and TRBJ1-2; D not certain. CDR1 is LGHNA and CDR2 is YSLEER in the germline V gene. This CDR3 is 16 amino acids long. Trimming stripped 0 bases from V and 8 bases from J, with 19 bases between. The CDR3 region has the DNA TGCGCCAGCAGCCAAGAAGGTTCGGCAGGCCTCTCGGGCTACACCTTC. Translated: CASSQEGSAGLSGYTF.

The chain is built from TRBV27 and TRBJ1-1; D not certain. The CDR3 spans 15 residues. Germline lookup yields CDR1 MNHEY and CDR2 SMNVEV (reference sequence). The ends were cut back, 10 bases at V and 3 bases at J, with 21 bases in the middle. The chain's CDR3 is CATNHYGGKDTEAFF. CDR3 sequence (DNA): TGTGCCACCAACCATTACGGAGGTAAGGACACTGAAGCTTTCTTT.

The chain has TRBV7-8 and TRBJ1-1, with D uncertain. Trimming removed 0 bases from V and 1 base from J, with 6 bases in between. The germline V gene has CDR1 SGHVS and CDR2 FQNEAQ. The CDR3 totals 14 residues. CDR3 coding DNA: TGTGCCAGCAGCTTAGCGCCACAGAACACTGAAGCTTTCTTT. This sequence encodes CASSLAPQNTEAFF.

The chain couples TRBV7-9 to TRBJ1-1; D remains ambiguous. The CDR3 covers 14 residues. Germline assignment: CDR1 SEHNR and CDR2 FQNEAQ (reference sequence). The V end was cut by 2 bases, the J end by 3 bases, with 10 bases between. The CDR3: CASSLSSTDTEAFF. The CDR3 coding sequence is TGTGCCAGCAGCTTATCTTCTACCGACACTGAAGCTTTCTTT.

The gene calls are TRBV10-3 and TRBJ1-2, with TRBD1 matching over 11 bases. Germline CDR1 and CDR2: ENHRY and SYGVKD. This CDR3 is built from 13 residues. With V trimmed by 4 bases and J by 8 bases, 3 bases remained unmatched. In nucleotides, the CDR3 is TGTGCCATCAGTGGGGACAGGGGGTACGGCTACACCTTC. As protein: CAISGDRGYGYTF.

The chain is built from TRBV25-1 and TRBJ2-7; D perhaps matches TRBD1 (6 bases). V shed 7 bases and J shed 7 bases, with 17 bases lying between them. CDR1 and CDR2 (germline): MGHDK, SYGVNS. The CDR3 consists of 13 residues. The CDR3 region has the DNA TGTGCCAGCACCATGGGACATCTTAATGAGCAGTACTTC. Translated, it gives CASTMGHLNEQYF.

The rearrangement uses TRBV6-5 and TRBJ1-1; tentatively, D is TRBD1 (5 bases). Between the trimmed V and J ends, which lost 2 bases and 0 bases, there was a span of 13 bases. CDR1 MNHEY and CDR2 SVGAGI come from the germline V gene. The CDR3 runs 16 residues. The CDR3 loop is CASSYRPGGVNTEAFF. Here the CDR3 DNA reads TGTGCCAGCAGTTACCGTCCCGGGGGAGTGAACACTGAAGCTTTCTTT.

The table lists this clone with a few counts. The V gene is TRBV23-1, the J gene TRBJ2-7; 7 nucleotides match TRBD1. TRBV23-1 is filed as an ORF, its function uncertain. This CDR3 region has 16 residues. After removal of 4 bases from V and 1 base from J, the junction contained 10 bases not matched to a gene. The CDR3 here is CASSRTPGTVSYEQYF. The DNA of the CDR3 is TGCGCCAGCAGTCGCACGCCCGGGACAGTTTCCTACGAGCAGTACTTC.

The rearrangement uses TRBV11-2 and TRBJ1-1; D unclear. CDR1 is SGHAT, CDR2 FQNNGV, per germline. The CDR3 sequence is 16 residues long. Trimming took off 1 base at V and 0 bases at J, with 12 bases between the two ends. Here the CDR3 DNA reads TGTGCCAGCAGCTTAGGGGTCGGGTCCTTGAACACTGAAGCTTTCTTT. Translating gives CASSLGVGSLNTEAFF.

This clone was seen only once. V is TRBV10-3 and J is TRBJ2-2; the match to TRBD2 covers 7 bases. Germline lookup yields CDR1 ENHRY and CDR2 SYGVKD. The CDR3 contains 12 residues. V gave up 7 bases and J gave up 4 bases; unmatched junction bases: 0. CDR3 sequence (DNA): TGTGCCATCACGGGGGGCACCGGGGAGCTGTTTTTT. The encoded protein is CAITGGTGELFF.

This chain uses TRBV5-1 with TRBJ1-1; no clear D gene. CDR1 SGHRS and CDR2 YFSETQ come from the germline V gene. The V end was cut by 4 bases, the J end by 1 base, with 23 bases between. This CDR3 is 18 amino acids long. The CDR3, as DNA: TGCGCCAGCAGCCCCGGACTAATGACGGTTGGTAGGAACACTGAAGCTTTCTTT. This gives the protein CASSPGLMTVGRNTEAFF.

The chain is built from TRBV30 and TRBJ2-1, with D hard to call. This CDR3 contains 14 residues. Germline V CDR1 and CDR2: GTSNPN, SVGIG (reference sequence). Trimming stripped 3 bases from V and 0 bases from J, with 9 bases between. The CDR3 coding sequence is TGTGCCTGGAGGCGGATTAGCTCCTACAATGAGCAGTTCTTC. Translating it yields CAWRRISSYNEQFF.

The chain carries TRBV5-4 and TRBJ2-2; D possibly corresponds to TRBD1 (5 bases). This CDR3 contains 16 residues. The germline V gene encodes CDR1 SGHNT and CDR2 YYREEE (reference sequence). Trimming pared 4 bases from V and 0 bases from J, leaving 13 bases between. CDR3 in amino acids: CASSPPDTTNTGELFF. CDR3 bases: TGTGCCAGCAGCCCCCCGGACACAACGAACACCGGGGAGCTGTTTTTT.

This rearrangement joins TRBV5-4 to TRBJ2-7; possible D gene TRBD1, 5 bases. The germline V gene has CDR1 SGHNT and CDR2 YYREEE (reference sequence). The CDR3 spans 16 residues. With 0 bases removed from V and 2 bases from J, the gap between germline ends came to 15 bases. DNA for the CDR3: TGTGCCAGCAGCTTGGTGGGGCACACCAAACCCTACGAGCAGTACTTC. Translation gives CASSLVGHTKPYEQYF.

The chain joins TRBV27 to TRBJ2-7; 9 bases align to TRBD1. The CDR3 loop spans 14 amino acids. Germline V gene lookup returns CDR1 MNHEY and CDR2 SMNVEV (reference sequence). With V trimmed by 5 bases and J by 6 bases, 8 bases remained unmatched. CDR3 DNA: TGTGCCAGCAGTCCGGGACAGGGTTTCCGCGAGCAGTACTTC. Translation: CASSPGQGFREQYF.

This clone has just one count. V usage is TRBV9 and J usage is TRBJ1-2; D is unclear. The CDR3 is made up of 13 amino acids. V was pared by 3 bases and J by 9 bases, with 15 bases between. Per the germline V gene, CDR1 is SGDLS and CDR2 is YYNGEE. The CDR3 nucleotides are TGTGCCAGCAGCGAGAGAGATTCTATGAGCTACACCTTC. It translates to CASSERDSMSYTF.

This clone was seen more than once but under ten times. This chain connects TRBV6-5 to TRBJ1-4; 8 positions agree with TRBD1. The CDR3 covers 14 residues. V lost 7 bases, J lost 8 bases, and 9 bases stayed unmatched. The germline V gene encodes CDR1 MNHEY and CDR2 SVGAGI. The CDR3 nucleotides are TGTGCCAGCAAAACAGGGGGTGGGTTGGAAAAACTGTTTTTT. Amino acid sequence: CASKTGGGLEKLFF.

The chain employs TRBV6-5 and TRBJ2-7; 8 nucleotides match TRBD1. Looked up from germline, CDR1 is MNHEY and CDR2 is SVGAGI. This CDR3 has 15 amino acids. V lost 3 bases to trimming and J lost 5 bases; unmatched junction nucleotides: 9. The CDR3 protein is CASSYSGQVGNEQYF. The CDR3 nucleotides are TGTGCCAGCAGTTATTCGGGACAGGTCGGTAACGAGCAGTACTTC.

This clone has a handful of counts. The V gene is TRBV5-1, the J gene TRBJ1-1; perhaps TRBD1 as D (5 bases). V lost 0 bases and J lost 3, with 12 bases in between. Germline loops: CDR1 SGHRS, CDR2 YFSETQ. The CDR3 covers 15 residues. CDR3 sequence: CASSLAAPGDTEAFF. The CDR3 bases are TGCGCCAGCAGCTTGGCGGCGCCGGGGGACACTGAAGCTTTCTTT. Together with reference TRBV5-1 and TRBJ1-1, the CDR3 gives the full variable domain: KAGVTQTPRYLIKTRGQQVTLSCSPISGHRSVSWYQQTPGQGLQFLFEYFSETQRNKGNFPGRFSGRQFSNSRSEMNVSTLELGDSALYLCASSLAAPGDTEAFFGQGTRLTVV.